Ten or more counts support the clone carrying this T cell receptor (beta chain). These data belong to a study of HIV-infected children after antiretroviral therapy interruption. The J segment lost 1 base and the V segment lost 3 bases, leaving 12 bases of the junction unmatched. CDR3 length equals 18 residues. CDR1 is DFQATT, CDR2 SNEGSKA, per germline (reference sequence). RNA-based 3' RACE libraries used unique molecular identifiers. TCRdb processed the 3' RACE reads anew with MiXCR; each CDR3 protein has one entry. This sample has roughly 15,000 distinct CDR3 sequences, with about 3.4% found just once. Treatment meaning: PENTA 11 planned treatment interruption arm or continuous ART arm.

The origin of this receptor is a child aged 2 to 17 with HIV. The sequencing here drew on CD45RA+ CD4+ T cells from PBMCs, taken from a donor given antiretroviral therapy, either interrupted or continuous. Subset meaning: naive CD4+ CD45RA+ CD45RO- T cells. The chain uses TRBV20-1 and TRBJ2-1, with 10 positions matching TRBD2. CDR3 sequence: CSASLASGRGASYNEQFF. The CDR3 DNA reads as TGCAGTGCTAGCCTCGCTAGCGGGAGAGGCGCGTCCTACAATGAGCAGTTCTTC.